The 18 T cell receptor beta chains presented below share a single source sample, sequenced in a study of shared clonotypes between healthy human individuals (dated by TCRdb to the early 2020s). Library preparation used the immunoSEQ multiplex PCR assay. TCRdb obtained this table from immuneACCESS and retained in-frame rearrangements with V and J assigned. These tables miss some clones; where compared with another copy, unresolved V genes account for less than half of the shortfall, and the remainder is unexplained. Present in this sample are about 1 million clones, about 74% of which were seen just once. The ten largest clonotypes hold approximately 1.5% of the sample. Sample: memory CD4+ T cells sorted from blood. What this sample's cell subset or site label stands for: CD45RA-negative fraction. Receptors originate from a man aged 18 to 29 in good health.

This clone was counted between two and nine times. The chain has TRBV7-2 and TRBJ1-6, with unresolved D. CDR3 length: 14 amino acids. Looked up from germline, CDR1 is SGHTA and CDR2 is FQGNSA. Trimming cost V 5 bases and J 5 bases, with 10 bases left between them. The CDR3 DNA sequence: TGTGCCAGCAGCCCCCGCAGGAATAATTCACCCCTCCACTTT. It yields the protein CASSPRRNNSPLHF.

This clone came up many times. The CDR3 nucleotides read TGTGCCATCAGAGCCACAGGGGTTGGTCATCAGCCCCAGCATTTT. Translated: CAIRATGVGHQPQHF. The rearrangement links TRBV10-3 to TRBJ1-5, with TRBD1 matching over 7 bases. Germline V gene lookup returns CDR1 ENHRY and CDR2 SYGVKD. J was trimmed by 5 bases and V by 6 bases; bases with no gene match: 10. The CDR3 extends over 15 amino acids.

This chain joins TRBV30 and TRBJ1-2, with D perhaps TRBD1 (5 bases). V shed 5 bases and J shed 1 base, with 14 bases lying between them. The germline CDR1 and CDR2 sequences are GTSNPN and SVGIG (reference sequence). CDR3 size: 14 residues. DNA of the CDR3: TGTGCCTGGGCGAAGAGGGGATTTAACTATGGCTACACCTTC. Amino acid sequence: CAWAKRGFNYGYTF.

CDR3 loop: CASSLLAGVNTGELFF. The CDR3 coding sequence is TGTGCCAGCAGTTTGTTAGCGGGGGTGAACACCGGGGAGCTGTTTTTT. The V gene is TRBV28, the J gene TRBJ2-2; 9 bases map to TRBD2. V was clipped by 3 bases and J by 1 base; unmatched bases: 3. Germline V gene lookup returns CDR1 MDHEN and CDR2 SYDVKM. CDR3 length equals 16 residues.

This clone occurred a few times. The V call is TRBV29-1, the J call TRBJ2-3, with D perhaps being TRBD1 or TRBD2 (5 bases each). This CDR3 has 12 amino acids. Germline CDR1 SQVTM, CDR2 ANQGSEA. The V end was cut by 7 bases, the J end by 11 bases, with 19 bases between. This chain's CDR3 is CSAGGWERGQYF. For the CDR3, the DNA is TGCAGCGCCGGTGGGTGGGAGAGGGGGCAGTATTTT.

The chain uses TRBV5-1 and TRBJ1-3, with D possibly matching TRBD1 (5 bases). V was pared by 0 bases and J by 1 base, with 8 bases between. CDR3 length equals 15 residues. Germline loops: CDR1 SGHRS, CDR2 YFSETQ. For the CDR3, the DNA is TGCGCCAGCAGCTTGGTGGGGGAGTCTGGAAACACCATATATTTT. Encoded protein: CASSLVGESGNTIYF.

The chain recombines TRBV5-1 with TRBJ1-1; D remains ambiguous. Per germline, CDR1 SGHRS and CDR2 YFSETQ. Trimming removed 1 base at V and 4 bases at J, with 8 bases between. CDR3 size: 13 residues. The CDR3 protein is CASSLIEGTEAFF. The CDR3 nucleotides are TGCGCCAGCAGCTTGATCGAGGGCACTGAAGCTTTCTTT.

The chain recombines TRBV19 with TRBJ1-2, with D uncertain. The length of the CDR3 is 15 residues. Per germline, CDR1 LNHDA and CDR2 SQIVND (reference sequence). Trimming pared 2 bases from V and 7 bases from J, leaving 17 bases between. CDR3 nucleotides: TGTGCCAGTAGTATATCGTCGGAGGGATATGGTGGCTACACCTTC. This encodes CASSISSEGYGGYTF.

This sequence joins TRBV2 and TRBJ1-6; 11 bases line up with TRBD1. The CDR3 has 18 amino acids. V was pared by 4 bases and J by 5 bases, with 10 bases of the junction left unmatched. Germline V gene lookup returns CDR1 SNHLY and CDR2 FYNNEI. CDR3 in DNA: TGTGCCAGCAGTGTTTGGGGGACAGGGGGAATTAATAATTCACCCCTCCACTTT. Translation gives CASSVWGTGGINNSPLHF.

The rearrangement links TRBV11-2 to TRBJ2-3; D may be TRBD1 or TRBD2 (5 bases each). The CDR3 extends over 16 amino acids. V dropped 5 bases and J dropped 3 bases, with 18 bases sitting between them. Germline values: CDR1 SGHAT, CDR2 FQNNGV. The CDR3 region has the DNA TGTGCCAGCAGCCAGGGCAGCGGCAGAATTACAGATACGCAGTATTTT. Encoded protein: CASSQGSGRITDTQYF.

The V gene is TRBV7-9, the J gene TRBJ2-5, with no clear D. Deletions cut 5 bases from V and 6 bases from J, with 10 bases between. This CDR3 contains 12 residues. Germline lookup yields CDR1 SEHNR and CDR2 FQNEAQ (reference sequence). CDR3 sequence reads: CASSPVDKTQYF. In DNA, the CDR3 is TGTGCCAGCAGCCCCGTTGACAAGACCCAGTACTTC.

In this sample, this clone turned up once. The gene calls are TRBV2 and TRBJ2-7; no definite D call. V was shortened by 7 bases and J by 2 bases, with 6 bases between the two germline ends. The CDR3 is 11 residues long. In germline, CDR1 is SNHLY, CDR2 FYNNEI. The CDR3 here is CASTPAYEQYF. The DNA of the CDR3 is TGTGCCAGCACCCCCGCCTACGAGCAGTACTTC.

As for this clone: The sample has other DNA sequences that encode this CDR3 too. This rearrangement joins TRBV6-6 to TRBJ2-5; weak D call: TRBD1 (6 bases). Trimming took off 2 bases at V and 3 bases at J, with 10 bases between the two ends. This CDR3 has 14 amino acids. Germline values: CDR1 MNHNY, CDR2 SVGAGI (reference sequence). The CDR3 loop is CASSYLTGKETQYF. The DNA of the CDR3 is TGTGCCAGCAGTTACCTGACAGGCAAAGAGACCCAGTACTTC.

CDR3 bases: TGTGCCAGCAGTGAAGCGGCCTGGGAGCGCAATCAGCCCCAGCATTTT. It translates to CASSEAAWERNQPQHF. The rearrangement links TRBV6-1 to TRBJ1-5; no definite D call. The CDR3 runs 16 residues. V was trimmed by 0 bases and J by 2 bases, leaving 11 bases between them. CDR1 is MNHNS and CDR2 is SASEGT in the germline V gene.

This chain links TRBV4-3 with TRBJ1-6, with D hard to call. Per the germline V gene, CDR1 is LGHNA and CDR2 is YSLEER. The V and J ends lost 0 bases and 0 bases respectively, with 12 bases between them. The CDR3 runs 18 residues. CDR3 bases: TGCGCCAGCAGCCAAGATCCCCCCCAAAGCTCCTATAATTCACCCCTCCACTTT. It encodes CASSQDPPQSSYNSPLHF.

In its sample, this clone was seen a few times. V and J are TRBV18 and TRBJ2-7; TRBD1 is a possible D gene (6 bases). The CDR3 is 15 residues long. V lost 4 bases to trimming and J lost 6 bases, with 19 bases between them. Per the germline V gene, CDR1 is KGHSH and CDR2 is LQKENI. CDR3 in DNA: TGTGCCAGCTCACAACAGGGCAAAGGGGCTTCCGAGCAGTACTTC. As protein: CASSQQGKGASEQYF. The full variable domain, with the rest looked up from reference TRBV18 and TRBJ2-7, is NAGVMQNPRHLVRRRGQEARLRCSPMKGHSHVYWYRQLPEEGLKFMVYLQKENIIDESGMPKERFSAEFPKEGPSILRIQQVVRGDSAAYFCASSQQGKGASEQYFGPGTRLTVT.

This chain uses TRBV6-4 with TRBJ1-1; tentative D call: TRBD1 (6 bases). The CDR3 is made up of 14 amino acids. Germline lookup yields CDR1 MRHNA and CDR2 SNTAGT. V was shortened by 3 bases and J by 4 bases, with 12 bases between the two germline ends. The CDR3 nucleotides read TGTGCCAGCAGTGAGCAGGGGTTGAGCACTGAAGCTTTCTTT. It encodes CASSEQGLSTEAFF.

V usage is TRBV5-1 and J usage is TRBJ2-7; weak D call: TRBD2 (7 bases). Germline V gives CDR1 SGHRS, CDR2 YFSETQ. The ends were cut back, 0 bases at V and 7 bases at J, with 14 bases in the middle. The CDR3 loop spans 14 amino acids. The CDR3 region is CASSLGQGRGEQYF. CDR3 bases: TGCGCCAGCAGCTTGGGGCAGGGGAGGGGAGAGCAGTACTTC. Drawing the rest from reference TRBV5-1 and TRBJ2-7, the complete variable domain is KAGVTQTPRYLIKTRGQQVTLSCSPISGHRSVSWYQQTPGQGLQFLFEYFSETQRNKGNFPGRFSGRQFSNSRSEMNVSTLELGDSALYLCASSLGQGRGEQYFGPGTRLTVT.